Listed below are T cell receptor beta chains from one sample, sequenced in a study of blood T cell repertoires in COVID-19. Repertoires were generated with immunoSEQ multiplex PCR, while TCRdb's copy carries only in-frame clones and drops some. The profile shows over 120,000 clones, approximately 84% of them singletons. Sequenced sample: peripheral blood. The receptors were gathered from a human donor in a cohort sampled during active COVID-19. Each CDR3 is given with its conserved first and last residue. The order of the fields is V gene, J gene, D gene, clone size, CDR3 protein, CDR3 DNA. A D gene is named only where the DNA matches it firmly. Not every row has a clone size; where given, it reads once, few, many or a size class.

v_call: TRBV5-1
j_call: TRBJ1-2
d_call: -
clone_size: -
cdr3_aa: CASSQGNYGYTF
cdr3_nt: TGCGCCAGCAGCCAGGGGAACTATGGCTACACCTTC

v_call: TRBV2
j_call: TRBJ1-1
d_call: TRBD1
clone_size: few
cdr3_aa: CASTSGGTTEAFF
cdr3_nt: TGTGCCAGCACCTCAGGGGGCACCACTGAAGCTTTCTTT

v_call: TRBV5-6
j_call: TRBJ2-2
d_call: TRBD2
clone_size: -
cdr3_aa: CASSLLGGRLAGELFF
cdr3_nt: TGTGCCAGCAGCTTGTTGGGCGGGAGATTGGCCGGGGAGCTGTTTTTT

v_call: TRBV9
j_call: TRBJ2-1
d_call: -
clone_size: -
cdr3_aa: CASSVGFGGTYNEQFF
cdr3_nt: TGTGCCAGCAGCGTTGGGTTCGGCGGCACATACAATGAGCAGTTCTTC

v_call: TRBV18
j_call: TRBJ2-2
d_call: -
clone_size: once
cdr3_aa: CASSPGLNTGELFF
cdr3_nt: TGTGCCAGCTCACCGGGCCTTAACACCGGGGAGCTGTTTTTT

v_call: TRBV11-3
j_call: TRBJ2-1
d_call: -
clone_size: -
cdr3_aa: CASSIVAGPSDEQFF
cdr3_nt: TGTGCCAGCAGCATAGTGGCGGGGCCCAGCGATGAGCAGTTCTTC

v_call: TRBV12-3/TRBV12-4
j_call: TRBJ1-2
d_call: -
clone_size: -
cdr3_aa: CASSFVGGLGYTF
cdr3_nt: TGTGCCAGCAGTTTTGTAGGGGGTCTTGGCTACACCTTC

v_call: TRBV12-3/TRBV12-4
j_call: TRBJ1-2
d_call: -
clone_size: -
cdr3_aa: CASSPGIDYGYTF
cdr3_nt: TGTGCCAGCAGTCCAGGAATAGACTATGGCTACACCTTC

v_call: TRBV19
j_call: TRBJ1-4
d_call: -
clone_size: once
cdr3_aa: CASSISGGDEKLFF
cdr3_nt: TGTGCCAGTAGTATATCGGGGGGGGATGAAAAACTGTTTTTT

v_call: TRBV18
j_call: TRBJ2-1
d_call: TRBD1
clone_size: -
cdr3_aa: CASSPNRDSNEQFF
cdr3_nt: TGTGCCAGCTCACCAAACCGGGACAGCAATGAGCAGTTCTTC

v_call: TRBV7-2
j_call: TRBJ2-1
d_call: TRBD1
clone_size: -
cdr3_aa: CASSLVGQGVEQFF
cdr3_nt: TGTGCCAGCAGCTTAGTCGGACAGGGGGTTGAGCAGTTCTTC

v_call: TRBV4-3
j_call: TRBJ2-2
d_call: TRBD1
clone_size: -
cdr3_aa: CASSQESQGAANTGELFF
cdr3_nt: TGCGCCAGCAGCCAAGAATCCCAGGGGGCTGCGAACACCGGGGAGCTGTTTTTT

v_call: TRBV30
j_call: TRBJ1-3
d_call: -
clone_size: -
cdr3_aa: CAWSSDSPSGNTIYF
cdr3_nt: TGTGCCTGGAGTTCTGACAGCCCCTCTGGAAACACCATATATTTT

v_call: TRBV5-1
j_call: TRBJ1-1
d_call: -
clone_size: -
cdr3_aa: CASSFGGRGTEAFF
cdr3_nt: TGCGCCAGCAGCTTCGGGGGGCGGGGAACTGAAGCTTTCTTT

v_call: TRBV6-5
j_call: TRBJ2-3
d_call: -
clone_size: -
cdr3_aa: CASKLGITDTQYF
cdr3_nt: TGTGCCAGCAAACTCGGGATCACAGATACGCAGTATTTT

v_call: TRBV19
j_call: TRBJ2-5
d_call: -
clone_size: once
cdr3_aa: CASSSTSSRETQYF
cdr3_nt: TGTGCCAGTAGTTCCACTAGTAGCAGAGAGACCCAGTACTTC

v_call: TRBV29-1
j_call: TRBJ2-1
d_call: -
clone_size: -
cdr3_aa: CSVDRGGEQFF
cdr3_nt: TGCAGCGTTGATCGGGGAGGTGAGCAGTTCTTC

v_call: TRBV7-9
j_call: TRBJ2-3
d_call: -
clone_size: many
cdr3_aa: CASSRSAADTQYF
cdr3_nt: TGTGCCAGCAGCCGCTCAGCGGCAGATACGCAGTATTTT

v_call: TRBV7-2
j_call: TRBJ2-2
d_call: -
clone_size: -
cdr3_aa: CASSLRQIGELFF
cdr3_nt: TGTGCCAGCAGCTTACGACAGATCGGGGAGCTGTTTTTT

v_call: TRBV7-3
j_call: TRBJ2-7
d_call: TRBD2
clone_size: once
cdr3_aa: CASSLRLAGVHEQYF
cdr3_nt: TGTGCCAGCAGCTTAAGACTAGCGGGAGTCCACGAGCAGTACTTC

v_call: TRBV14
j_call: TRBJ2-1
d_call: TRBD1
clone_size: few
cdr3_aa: CASSPWTGTDRDNEQFF
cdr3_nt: TGTGCCAGCAGCCCATGGACAGGGACGGATCGTGACAATGAGCAGTTCTTC

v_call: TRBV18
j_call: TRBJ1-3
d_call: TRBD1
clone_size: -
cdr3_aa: CASLAGQEGAIYF
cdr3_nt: TGTGCCAGCTTAGCCGGACAGGAAGGCGCCATATATTTT

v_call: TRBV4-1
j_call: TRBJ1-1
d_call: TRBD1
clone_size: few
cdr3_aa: CASNGPGGGWDTEAFF
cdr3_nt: TGCGCCAGCAACGGACCCGGAGGGGGCTGGGACACTGAAGCTTTCTTT

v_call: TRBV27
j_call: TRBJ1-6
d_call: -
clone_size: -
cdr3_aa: CASRPQGTLHF
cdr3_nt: TGTGCCAGCAGACCACAGGGAACCCTCCACTTT

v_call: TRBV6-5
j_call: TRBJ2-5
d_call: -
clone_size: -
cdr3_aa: CASLGAGETQYF
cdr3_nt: TGTGCCAGCCTGGGCGCGGGGGAGACCCAGTACTTC

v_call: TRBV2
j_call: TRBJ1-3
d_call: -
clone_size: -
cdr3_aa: CASTEQGGGSGNTIYF
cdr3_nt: TGTGCCAGCACTGAACAGGGTGGAGGGTCTGGAAACACCATATATTTT

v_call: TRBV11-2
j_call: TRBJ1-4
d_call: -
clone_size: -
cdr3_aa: CASSLVRGTNEKLFF
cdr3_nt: TGTGCCAGCAGCTTAGTCAGGGGAACTAATGAAAAACTGTTTTTT

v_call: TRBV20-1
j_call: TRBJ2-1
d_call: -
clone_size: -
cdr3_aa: CSASRPLGSSYNEQFF
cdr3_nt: TGCAGTGCTAGTCGCCCACTAGGGAGCTCCTACAATGAGCAGTTCTTC

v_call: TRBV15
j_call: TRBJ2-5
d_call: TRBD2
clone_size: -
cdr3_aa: CATSKAGVQETQYF
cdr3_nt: TGTGCCACCAGCAAAGCGGGGGTGCAAGAGACCCAGTACTTC

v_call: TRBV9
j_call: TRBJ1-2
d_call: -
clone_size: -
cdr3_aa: CASSVVVRGYGYTF
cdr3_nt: TGTGCCAGCAGCGTAGTCGTCAGGGGCTATGGCTACACCTTC

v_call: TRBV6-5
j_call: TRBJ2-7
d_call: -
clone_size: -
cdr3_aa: CASRQARVRYEQYF
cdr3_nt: TGTGCCAGCAGACAGGCCCGAGTCCGCTACGAGCAGTACTTC

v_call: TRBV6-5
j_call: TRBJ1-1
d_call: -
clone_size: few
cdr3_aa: CASSTTGPSTEAFF
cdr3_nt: TGTGCCAGCTCCACGACAGGACCGAGCACTGAAGCTTTCTTT

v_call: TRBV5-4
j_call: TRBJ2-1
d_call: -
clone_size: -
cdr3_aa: CASTLAGATYNEQFF
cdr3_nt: TGTGCCAGCACCCTGGCAGGGGCGACCTACAATGAGCAGTTCTTC

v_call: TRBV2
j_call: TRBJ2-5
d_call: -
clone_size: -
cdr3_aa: CASTFRGQETQYF
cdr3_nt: TGTGCCAGCACGTTCAGGGGCCAAGAGACCCAGTACTTC

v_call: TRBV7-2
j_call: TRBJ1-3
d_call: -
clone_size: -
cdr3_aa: CASSGLSGNTIYF
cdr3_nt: TGTGCCAGCAGCGGACTCTCTGGAAACACCATATATTTT

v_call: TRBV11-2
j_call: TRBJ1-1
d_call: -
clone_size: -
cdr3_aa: CASSSRGLAGAFF
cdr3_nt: TGTGCCAGCAGCTCCAGGGGTTTGGCGGGAGCTTTCTTT

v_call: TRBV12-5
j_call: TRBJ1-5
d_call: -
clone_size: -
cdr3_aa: CASGSESNQPQHF
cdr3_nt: TGTGCTAGTGGTTCGGAGAGTAATCAGCCCCAGCATTTT

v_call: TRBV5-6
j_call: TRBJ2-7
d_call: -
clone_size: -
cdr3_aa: CASSPGGPYEQYF
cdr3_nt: TGTGCCAGCAGCCCGGGCGGGCCCTACGAGCAGTACTTC

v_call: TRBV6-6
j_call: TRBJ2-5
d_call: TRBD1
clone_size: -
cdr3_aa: CASSYSDRVETQYF
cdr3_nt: TGTGCCAGCAGTTACTCGGACAGGGTGGAGACCCAGTACTTC

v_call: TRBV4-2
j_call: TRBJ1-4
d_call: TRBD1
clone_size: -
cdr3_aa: CASRPTGFGTNEKLFF
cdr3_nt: TGTGCCAGCAGACCGACAGGGTTTGGTACTAATGAAAAACTGTTTTTT

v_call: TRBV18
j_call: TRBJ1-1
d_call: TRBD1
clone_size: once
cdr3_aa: CASSLRDRVTNTEAFF
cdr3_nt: TGTGCCAGCTCACTTCGGGACAGGGTAACGAATACTGAAGCTTTCTTT

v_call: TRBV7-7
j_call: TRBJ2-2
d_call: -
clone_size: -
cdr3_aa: CASSPGDNTGELFF
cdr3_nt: TGTGCCAGCAGCCCCGGAGACAACACCGGGGAGCTGTTTTTT

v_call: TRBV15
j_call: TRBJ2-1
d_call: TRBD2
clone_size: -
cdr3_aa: CATSRDWTSGSVDEQFF
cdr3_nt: TGTGCCACCAGCAGAGATTGGACTAGCGGGAGTGTCGATGAGCAGTTCTTC

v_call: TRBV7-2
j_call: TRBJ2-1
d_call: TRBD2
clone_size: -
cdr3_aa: CASSSETSPYNEQFF
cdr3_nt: TGTGCCAGCAGCTCCGAGACTAGCCCCTACAATGAGCAGTTCTTC

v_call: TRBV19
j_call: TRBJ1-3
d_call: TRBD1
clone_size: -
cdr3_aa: CASSPDRALPGNTIYF
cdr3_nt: TGTGCCAGTAGTCCCGACAGGGCGCTACCGGGAAACACCATATATTTT